The present TCR beta chain was sequenced within a study of T cell repertoires in cytomegalovirus infection. This clonotype was picked up a small number of times. CDR3 length: 16 amino acids. J lost 3 bases, V lost 11 bases, and 13 bases had no gene match. Germline lookup yields CDR1 MNHNY and CDR2 SVGAGI (reference sequence). TCRdb itself ran the reads through MiXCR, one entry per CDR3 protein. The sample includes approximately 400,000 distinct CDR3 sequences, approximately 31% seen only once; the top ten take roughly 13%. Sequenced material: PBMCs. The V and J genes are TRBV6-6 and TRBJ2-6; 7 nucleotides agree with TRBD1. The TCR originated in a human donor in good health (CMV status not recorded). Some clones in this sample may be carry-over from other donors' samples. DNA of the CDR3: TGTGCCGCCTGGGACAGCCGAAGGTATGGGGCCAACGTCCTGACTTTC. It encodes CAAWDSRRYGANVLTF.